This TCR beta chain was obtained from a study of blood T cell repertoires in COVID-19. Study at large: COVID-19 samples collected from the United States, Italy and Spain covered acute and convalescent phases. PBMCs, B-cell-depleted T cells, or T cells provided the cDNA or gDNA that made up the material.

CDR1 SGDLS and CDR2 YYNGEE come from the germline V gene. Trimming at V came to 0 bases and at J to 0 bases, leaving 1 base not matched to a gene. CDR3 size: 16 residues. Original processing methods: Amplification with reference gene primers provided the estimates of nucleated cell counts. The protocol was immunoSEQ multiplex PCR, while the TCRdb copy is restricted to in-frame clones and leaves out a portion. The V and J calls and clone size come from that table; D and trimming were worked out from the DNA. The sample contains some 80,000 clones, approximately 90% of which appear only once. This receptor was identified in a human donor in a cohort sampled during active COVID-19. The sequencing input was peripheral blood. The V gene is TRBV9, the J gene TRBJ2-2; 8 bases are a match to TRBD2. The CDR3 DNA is TGTGCCAGCAGCGTAGTTAGCGGGGCGAACACCGGGGAGCTGTTTTTT. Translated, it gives CASSVVSGANTGELFF.